Described below is a single T cell receptor beta chain sequence and its context. The antigen remains undetermined. These data belong to a study of beta chain features in type 1 diabetes. The study, taken as a whole, reports: People with Type 1 diabetes carried modestly yet significantly shorter TCRB CDR3s in all four CD4+ subsets.

Germline V gives CDR1 SGDLS, CDR2 YYNGEE. The ends were cut back, 0 bases at V and 11 bases at J, with 12 bases in the middle. The CDR3 is 12 residues long. The entirety of the isolated RNA underwent reverse transcription, so expressed TCRB transcripts were sequenced. The assay was immunoSEQ multiplex PCR, and TCRdb's table has in-frame clones only and misses some. The sample has about 160,000 clones, about a tenth seen once. The chain links TRBV9 to TRBJ2-7; D is undetermined. The sample consisted of central memory CD4+ T cells from blood. The source is a young man with type 1 diabetes. CDR3 nucleotides: TGTGCCAGCAGCGTAGAGACGGGTGAAAAGTACTTC. This gives the protein CASSVETGEKYF.